Listed below are T cell receptor beta chains from one sample, sequenced in a study of blood T cell repertoires in COVID-19. Assay: immunoSEQ multiplex PCR; the TCRdb copy retains only in-frame clones and omits some. In the table there are 350,000 to 500,000 clones, over 75% of which are singletons. The sample was PBMCs or T cells enriched from blood (not recorded which). These receptors were obtained from a woman aged 18-30 years who had been exposed to COVID-19. Both conserved end residues are part of each CDR3. Fields, in order: J gene, V gene, D gene, CDR3 protein, CDR3 DNA. D genes are given only for firm matches.

j_call: TRBJ1-2
v_call: TRBV11-2
d_call: NA
cdr3_aa: CASSLEQGYGYTF
cdr3_nt: TGTGCCAGCAGCTTAGAACAGGGATATGGCTACACCTTC

j_call: TRBJ2-3
v_call: TRBV11-1
d_call: NA
cdr3_aa: CASSFRLDTQYF
cdr3_nt: TGTGCCAGCAGCTTTAGATTAGATACGCAGTATTTT

j_call: TRBJ2-5
v_call: TRBV28
d_call: NA
cdr3_aa: CASSLAWQETQYF
cdr3_nt: TGTGCCAGCAGTCTAGCGTGGCAAGAGACCCAGTACTTC

j_call: TRBJ2-1
v_call: TRBV5-1
d_call: TRBD2
cdr3_aa: CASSPTGTRDNEQFF
cdr3_nt: TGCGCCAGCAGCCCAACCGGGACTAGAGACAATGAGCAGTTCTTC

j_call: TRBJ1-1
v_call: TRBV5-1
d_call: NA
cdr3_aa: CASSAQANTEAFF
cdr3_nt: TGCGCCAGCAGCGCCCAGGCGAACACTGAAGCTTTCTTT

j_call: TRBJ2-3
v_call: TRBV5-1
d_call: NA
cdr3_aa: CASSPEELYTDTQYF
cdr3_nt: TGCGCCAGCAGCCCGGAAGAACTATACACAGATACGCAGTATTTT

j_call: TRBJ1-2
v_call: TRBV25-1
d_call: TRBD1
cdr3_aa: CASSHRGVYGYTF
cdr3_nt: TGTGCCAGCAGTCACAGGGGAGTCTATGGCTACACCTTC

j_call: TRBJ1-6
v_call: TRBV28
d_call: NA
cdr3_aa: CASSLSGLGNSPLHF
cdr3_nt: TGTGCCAGCAGTTTGTCGGGACTTGGTAATTCACCCCTCCACTTT

j_call: TRBJ2-5
v_call: TRBV28
d_call: TRBD2
cdr3_aa: CASSSAASGRIQETQYF
cdr3_nt: TGTGCCAGCAGTTCGGCGGCTAGCGGGAGAATACAAGAGACCCAGTACTTC

j_call: TRBJ1-3
v_call: TRBV5-6
d_call: TRBD1
cdr3_aa: CASSRNRGGGGNTIYF
cdr3_nt: TGTGCCAGCAGCCGAAACAGGGGTGGCGGCGGAAACACCATATATTTT

j_call: TRBJ1-2
v_call: TRBV19
d_call: NA
cdr3_aa: CASSILVSNYGYTF
cdr3_nt: TGTGCCAGTAGTATTCTAGTATCGAACTATGGCTACACCTTC